Sequencing of this T cell receptor beta chain was carried out in a study of graft-versus-host responses after intestinal transplantation. As for the study in general: Transplant recipients had multivisceral, liver-intestinal, or isolated intestinal grafts. Induction with anti-thymocyte globulin, then tacrolimus and steroids for approximately three years, was given to all recipients. Findings of the study overall: Allografts of patients with graft-donor T cell macrochimerism showed high graft-versus-host to host-versus-graft clone ratios. Recipient-marrow GvH clones were detected, some having first appeared in ileum or blood.

V gave up 4 bases and J gave up 1 base; unmatched junction bases: 5. CDR3 length: 15 amino acids. Germline V lookup: CDR1 SGHRS, CDR2 YFSETQ. Comments on this clone: Antigen unknown.

Measured with immunoSEQ multiplex PCR; TCRdb has only the in-frame clones, and not every one. The sample gives roughly 92,000 clones, about 87% of which show up once; around 0.3% is in the top ten. The receptor comes from a human donor who was the organ donor for an intestinal transplant. The genes are TRBV5-1 and TRBJ1-1; TRBD1 matches at 9 bases. The sequencing used unstimulated CD4+ T cells sorted from spleen or lymph node cells, collected before transplant. This CDR3 reads CASSTTGGSNTEAFF. CDR3 DNA sequence: TGCGCCAGCAGCACCACAGGGGGCTCGAACACTGAAGCTTTCTTT. Based on the CDR3 plus reference TRBV5-1 and TRBJ1-1, the full variable domain is KAGVTQTPRYLIKTRGQQVTLSCSPISGHRSVSWYQQTPGQGLQFLFEYFSETQRNKGNFPGRFSGRQFSNSRSEMNVSTLELGDSALYLCASSTTGGSNTEAFFGQGTRLTVV.